This entry concerns a single T cell receptor (beta chain). Its antigen is as yet unknown. The CDR3 extends over 14 amino acids. Germline CDR1 SQVTM, CDR2 ANQGSEA. V was trimmed by 0 bases and J by 6 bases, leaving 14 bases between them. TCRdb's table, derived via immunoSEQ multiplex PCR, lists solely in-frame clones and lacks some. The sample carries under 2.5 million clones, just under 95% recorded once. This entry belongs to a study of shared clonotypes between healthy human individuals. Overall study results and limits: In several donors, 4.5% to 5.5% of naive CD4 clonotypes appeared in common.

Free of recent acute infections or vaccinations, the donors were healthy HIV-negative adults. Sequencing used naive CD4+ T cells from PBMCs. Subset indicated: CD45RA+ positively selected. The chain recombines TRBV29-1 with TRBJ1-2; no clear D gene. This receptor was identified in a man between 18 and 35 years old in good health. Some clones in this sample may be carry-over from other donors' samples. The CDR3 sequence: CSVEDRGSAHGYTF. In DNA, the CDR3 is TGCAGCGTTGAAGATCGTGGCAGTGCCCATGGCTACACCTTC.